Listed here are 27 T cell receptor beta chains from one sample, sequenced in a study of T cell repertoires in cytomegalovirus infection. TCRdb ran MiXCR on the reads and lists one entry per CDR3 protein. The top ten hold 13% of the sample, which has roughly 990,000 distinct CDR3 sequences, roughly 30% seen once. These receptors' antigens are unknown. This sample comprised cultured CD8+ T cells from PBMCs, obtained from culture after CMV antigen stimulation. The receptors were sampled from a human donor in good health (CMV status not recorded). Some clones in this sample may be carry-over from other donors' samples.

As DNA, the CDR3 is TGCGCCAGCAGTGAGTCTACGTTTAGTTCTCAAGAGACCCAGTACTTC. It translates to CASSESTFSSQETQYF. The chain links TRBV10-1 to TRBJ2-5; D is uncertain. V shed 0 bases and J shed 2 bases, with 13 bases lying between them. This CDR3 contains 16 residues. Germline V gene data show CDR1 as WNHNN and CDR2 as SYGVQD (reference sequence).

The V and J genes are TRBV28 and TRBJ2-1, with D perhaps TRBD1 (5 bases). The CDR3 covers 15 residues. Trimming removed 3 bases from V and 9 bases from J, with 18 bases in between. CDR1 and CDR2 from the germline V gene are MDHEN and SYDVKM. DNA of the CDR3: TGTGCCAGCAGTTTGATCAGCCAGGGTAAGGGTGAGCAGTTCTTC. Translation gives CASSLISQGKGEQFF.

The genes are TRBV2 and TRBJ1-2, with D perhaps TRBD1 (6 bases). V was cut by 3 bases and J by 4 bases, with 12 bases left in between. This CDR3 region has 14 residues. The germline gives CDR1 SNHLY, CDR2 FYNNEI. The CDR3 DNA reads TGTGCCAGCAGTGAGGACAGACCCTTCTATGGCTACACCTTC. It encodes CASSEDRPFYGYTF.

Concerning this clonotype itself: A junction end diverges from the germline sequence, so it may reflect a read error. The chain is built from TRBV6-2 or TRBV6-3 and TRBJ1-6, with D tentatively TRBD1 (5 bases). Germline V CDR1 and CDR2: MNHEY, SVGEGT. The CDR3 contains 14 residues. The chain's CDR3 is CANSYGPGRSPLHF. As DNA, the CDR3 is TGTGCCAACAGTTACGGGCCAGGGCGTTCACCCCTCCACTTT.

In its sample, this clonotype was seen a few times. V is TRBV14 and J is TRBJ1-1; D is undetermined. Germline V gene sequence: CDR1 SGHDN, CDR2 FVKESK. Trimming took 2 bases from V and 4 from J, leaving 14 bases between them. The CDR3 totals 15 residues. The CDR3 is CASSQRYLGSTEAFF. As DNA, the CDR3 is TGTGCCAGCAGCCAACGGTACTTGGGGAGCACTGAAGCTTTCTTT.

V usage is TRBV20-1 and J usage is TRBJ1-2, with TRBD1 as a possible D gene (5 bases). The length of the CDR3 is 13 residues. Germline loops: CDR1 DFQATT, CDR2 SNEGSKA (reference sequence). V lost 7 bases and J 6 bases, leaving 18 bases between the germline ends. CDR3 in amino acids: CSVLGGVSDGYTF. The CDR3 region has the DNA TGCAGTGTGCTTGGGGGTGTGTCAGATGGCTACACCTTC.

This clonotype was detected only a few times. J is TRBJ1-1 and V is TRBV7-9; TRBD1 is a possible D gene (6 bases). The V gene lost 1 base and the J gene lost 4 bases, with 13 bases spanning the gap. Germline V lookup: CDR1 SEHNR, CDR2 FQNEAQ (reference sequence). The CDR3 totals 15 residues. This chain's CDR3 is CASSLVGGLVTEAFF. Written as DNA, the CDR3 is TGTGCCAGCAGCTTAGTGGGGGGGCTGGTCACTGAAGCTTTCTTT.

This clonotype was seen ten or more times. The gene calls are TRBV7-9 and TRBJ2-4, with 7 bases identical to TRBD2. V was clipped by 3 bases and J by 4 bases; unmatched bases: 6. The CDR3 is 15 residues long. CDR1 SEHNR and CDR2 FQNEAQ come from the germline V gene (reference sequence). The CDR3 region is CASSFHLGGKNIQYF. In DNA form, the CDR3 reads TGTGCCAGCAGCTTCCACCTCGGGGGGAAAAACATTCAGTACTTC.

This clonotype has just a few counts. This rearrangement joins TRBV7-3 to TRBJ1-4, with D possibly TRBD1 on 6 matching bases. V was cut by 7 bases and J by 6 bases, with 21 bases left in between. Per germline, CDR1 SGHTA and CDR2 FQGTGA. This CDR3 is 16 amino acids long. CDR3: CASIISPGAADEKLFF. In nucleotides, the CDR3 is TGTGCCAGCATCATATCGCCGGGGGCAGCGGATGAAAAACTGTTTTTT.

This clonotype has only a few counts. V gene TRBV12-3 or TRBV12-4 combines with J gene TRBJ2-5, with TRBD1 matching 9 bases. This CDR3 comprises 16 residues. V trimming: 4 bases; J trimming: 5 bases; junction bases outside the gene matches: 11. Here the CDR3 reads CASSSGGQGGSETQYF. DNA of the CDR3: TGTGCCAGCAGTTCCGGGGGACAGGGAGGGTCGGAGACCCAGTACTTC.

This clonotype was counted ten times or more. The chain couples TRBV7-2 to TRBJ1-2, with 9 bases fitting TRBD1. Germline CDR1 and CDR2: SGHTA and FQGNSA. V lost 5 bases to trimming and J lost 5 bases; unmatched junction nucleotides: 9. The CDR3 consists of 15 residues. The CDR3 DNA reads TGTGCCAGCAGCCCCCCGGGACAGGGTAGATATGGCTACACCTTC. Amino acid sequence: CASSPPGQGRYGYTF.

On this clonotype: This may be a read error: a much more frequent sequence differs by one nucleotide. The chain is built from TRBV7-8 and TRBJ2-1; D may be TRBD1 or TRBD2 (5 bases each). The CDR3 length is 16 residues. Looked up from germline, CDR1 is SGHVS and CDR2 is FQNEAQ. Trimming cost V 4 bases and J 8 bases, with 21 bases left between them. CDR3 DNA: TGTGCCAGCAGCTCTCAACTAGTGGGGCCCGGAGATGAGCAGTTCTTC. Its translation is CASSSQLVGPGDEQFF. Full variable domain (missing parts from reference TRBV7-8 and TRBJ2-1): GAGVSQSPRYKVAKRGQDVALRCDPISGHVSLFWYQQALGQGPEFLTYFQNEAQLDKSGLPSDRFFAERPEGSVSTLKIQRTQQEDSAVYLCASSSQLVGPGDEQFFGPGTRLTVL.

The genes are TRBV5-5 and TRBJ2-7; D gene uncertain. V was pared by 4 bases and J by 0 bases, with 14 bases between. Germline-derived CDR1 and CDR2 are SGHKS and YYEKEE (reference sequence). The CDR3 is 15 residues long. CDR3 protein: CASSQRLDSSYEQYV. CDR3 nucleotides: TGTGCCAGCAGCCAACGCCTTGATAGCTCCTACGAGCAGTACGTC.

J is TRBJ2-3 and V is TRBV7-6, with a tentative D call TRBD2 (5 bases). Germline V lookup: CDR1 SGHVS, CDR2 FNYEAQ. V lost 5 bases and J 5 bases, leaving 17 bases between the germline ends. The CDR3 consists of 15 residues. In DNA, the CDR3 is TGTGCCAGCAGCCCAACCCGGACTGCCGTAGATACGCAGTATTTT. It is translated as CASSPTRTAVDTQYF.

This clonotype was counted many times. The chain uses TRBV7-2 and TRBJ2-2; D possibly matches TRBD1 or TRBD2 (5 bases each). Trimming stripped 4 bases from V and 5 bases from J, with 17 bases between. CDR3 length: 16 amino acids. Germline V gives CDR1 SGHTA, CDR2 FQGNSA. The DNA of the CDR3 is TGTGCCAGCAGCTATGGGGACGTCGGGCCTACCGGGGAGCTGTTTTTT. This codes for CASSYGDVGPTGELFF.

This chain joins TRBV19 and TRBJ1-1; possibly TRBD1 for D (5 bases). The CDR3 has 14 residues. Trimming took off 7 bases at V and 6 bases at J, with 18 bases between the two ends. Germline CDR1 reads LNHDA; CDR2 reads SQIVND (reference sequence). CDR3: CASTDLDSYPEAFF. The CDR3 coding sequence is TGTGCCAGTACAGATCTCGACAGCTATCCTGAAGCTTTCTTT.

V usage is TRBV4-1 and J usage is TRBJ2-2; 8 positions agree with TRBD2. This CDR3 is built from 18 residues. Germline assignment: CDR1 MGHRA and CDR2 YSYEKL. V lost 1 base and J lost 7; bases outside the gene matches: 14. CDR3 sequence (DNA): TGCGCCAGCAGCCAAGTGTCGGTCAGCGGGGGATGGGGCGGGGAGCTGTTTTTT. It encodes CASSQVSVSGGWGGELFF.

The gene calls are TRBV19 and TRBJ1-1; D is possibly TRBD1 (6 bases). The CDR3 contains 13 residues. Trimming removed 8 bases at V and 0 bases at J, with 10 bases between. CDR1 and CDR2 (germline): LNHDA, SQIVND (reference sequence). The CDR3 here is CASRQALNTEAFF. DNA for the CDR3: TGTGCCAGTCGACAGGCTCTGAACACTGAAGCTTTCTTT.

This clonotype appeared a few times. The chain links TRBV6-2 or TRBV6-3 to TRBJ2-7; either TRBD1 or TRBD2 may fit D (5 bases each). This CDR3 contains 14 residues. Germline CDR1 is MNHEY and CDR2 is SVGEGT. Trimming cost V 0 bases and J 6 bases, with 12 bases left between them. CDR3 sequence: CASSYSGAGGEQYV. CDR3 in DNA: TGTGCCAGCAGTTACTCAGGGGCCGGAGGCGAGCAGTACGTC.

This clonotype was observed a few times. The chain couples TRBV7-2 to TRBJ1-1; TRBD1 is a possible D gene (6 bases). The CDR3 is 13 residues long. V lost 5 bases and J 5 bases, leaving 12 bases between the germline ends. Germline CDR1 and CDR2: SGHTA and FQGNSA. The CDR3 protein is CASSQYQGTEAFF. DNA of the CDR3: TGTGCCAGCAGCCAATACCAGGGGACTGAAGCTTTCTTT. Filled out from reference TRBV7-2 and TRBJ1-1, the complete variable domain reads GAGVSQSPSNKVTEKGKDVELRCDPISGHTALYWYRQSLGQGLEFLIYFQGNSAPDKSGLPSDRFSAERTGGSVSTLTIQRTQQEDSAVYLCASSQYQGTEAFFGQGTRLTVV.

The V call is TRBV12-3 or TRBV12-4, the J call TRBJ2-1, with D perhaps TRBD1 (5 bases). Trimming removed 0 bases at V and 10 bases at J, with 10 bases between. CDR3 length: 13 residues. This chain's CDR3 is CASSLAQGREQFF. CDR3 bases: TGTGCCAGCAGTTTAGCGCAGGGAAGGGAGCAGTTCTTC.

The chain's CDR3 is CATSPGQGGYEQYF. The CDR3 DNA sequence: TGTGCCACTTCGCCGGGACAGGGCGGCTACGAGCAGTACTTC. This sequence joins TRBV19 and TRBJ2-7; 9 positions agree with TRBD1. The CDR3 length is 14 residues. With V trimmed by 10 bases and J by 3 bases, 10 bases remained unmatched. The germline V gene has CDR1 LNHDA and CDR2 SQIVND (reference sequence).

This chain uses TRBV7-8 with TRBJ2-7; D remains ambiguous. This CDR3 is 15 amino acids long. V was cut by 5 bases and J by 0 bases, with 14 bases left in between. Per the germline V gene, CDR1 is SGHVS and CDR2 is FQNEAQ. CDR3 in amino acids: CASSPDSGTSYEQYF. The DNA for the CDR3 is TGTGCCAGCAGCCCAGATTCCGGAACCTCCTACGAGCAGTACTTC.

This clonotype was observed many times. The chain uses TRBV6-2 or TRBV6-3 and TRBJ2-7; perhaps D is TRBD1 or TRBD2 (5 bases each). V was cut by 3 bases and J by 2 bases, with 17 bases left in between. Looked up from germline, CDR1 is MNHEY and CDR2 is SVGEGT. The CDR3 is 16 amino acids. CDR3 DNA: TGTGCCAGCAGTTATGATGGGGGAGTTACTACCTACGAGCAGTACGTC. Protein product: CASSYDGGVTTYEQYV.

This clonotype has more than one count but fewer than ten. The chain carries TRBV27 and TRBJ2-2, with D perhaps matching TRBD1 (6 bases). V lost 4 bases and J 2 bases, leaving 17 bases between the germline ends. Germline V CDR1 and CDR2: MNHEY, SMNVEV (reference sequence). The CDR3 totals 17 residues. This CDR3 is CASSSPTGYYNTGELFF. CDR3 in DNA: TGTGCCAGCAGTTCCCCTACAGGGTATTATAACACCGGGGAGCTGTTTTTT.

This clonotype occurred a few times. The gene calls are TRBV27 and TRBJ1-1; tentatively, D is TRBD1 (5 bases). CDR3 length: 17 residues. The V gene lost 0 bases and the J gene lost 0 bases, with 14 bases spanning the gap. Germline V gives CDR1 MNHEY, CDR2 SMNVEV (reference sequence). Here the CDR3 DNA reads TGTGCCAGCAGTTTATCGATAATAGGGACGGTGAACACTGAAGCTTTCTTT. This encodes CASSLSIIGTVNTEAFF.

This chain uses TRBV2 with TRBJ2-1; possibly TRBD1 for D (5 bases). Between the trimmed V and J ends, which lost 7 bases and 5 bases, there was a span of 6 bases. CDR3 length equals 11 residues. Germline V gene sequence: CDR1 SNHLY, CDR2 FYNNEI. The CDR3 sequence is CASKGDNEQFF. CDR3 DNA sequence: TGTGCCAGCAAAGGGGACAATGAGCAGTTCTTC. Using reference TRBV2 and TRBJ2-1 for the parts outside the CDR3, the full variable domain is EPEVTQTPSHQVTQMGQEVILRCVPISNHLYFYWYRQILGQKVEFLVSFYNNEISEKSEIFDDQFSVERPDGSNFTLKIRSTKLEDSAMYFCASKGDNEQFFGPGTRLTVL.